Sequencing of this T cell receptor beta chain was carried out in a study of blood T cells in healthy people across ages. This CDR3 contains 14 residues. Trimming removed 1 base at V and 0 bases at J, with 9 bases between. The germline V gene encodes CDR1 DFQATT and CDR2 SNEGSKA (reference sequence). Healthy Caucasians from Russia aged roughly 6 to 95 served as donors. Drawing of peripheral blood yielded 8.5 to 10 milliliters from each donor. For the second PCR, which ran for roughly 7 to 11 cycles, a sample-barcoded 5' primer and a J-beta primer mix were used. In TCRdb, the 5' RACE reads were re-called with MiXCR into one record per CDR3 protein. This table has about 1.8 million distinct CDR3 sequences, around half appearing once.

Specimen: blood. The receptor comes from a woman between 35 and 50 years old in good health. The gene calls are TRBV20-1 and TRBJ2-5; D is unclear. The chain's CDR3 is CSARGQADQETQYF. CDR3 in DNA: TGCAGTGCTAGAGGGCAGGCCGACCAAGAGACCCAGTACTTC.